This is a list of T cell receptor beta chains from one sample in a study of blood T cell repertoires in COVID-19. Here immunoSEQ multiplex PCR was the method, and the copy in TCRdb shows in-frame clones only, minus some. This table has tens of thousands of clones, approximately 89% appearing once. Sequenced input: peripheral blood. The receptors here all came from a human donor with acute or convalescent COVID-19. The donor label of this sample is uncertain. The CDR3 runs from the conserved cysteine through the conserved F or W. D genes are given only for firm matches. Clone sizes are given selectively: once, few, many, or a class where the clone is expanded.

.	TRBV5-1	once	TRBJ2-3	TGCGCCAGCAGCTTTGGACATGCCACAGATACGCAGTATTTT	CASSFGHATDTQYF
.	TRBV20-1	.	TRBJ2-5	TGCAGTGCTAGTCTTAGCCACCAAGAGACCCAGTACTTC	CSASLSHQETQYF
TRBD1	TRBV30	.	TRBJ1-5	TGTGCCTGGTCTGGGGGACAGGGGGAGAATCAGCCCCAGCATTTT	CAWSGGQGENQPQHF
.	TRBV6-2/TRBV6-3	.	TRBJ1-1	TGTGCCAGCAGCCCCCTTGGAAGGCGGTCTGAAGCTTTCTTT	CASSPLGRRSEAFF
.	TRBV5-4	.	TRBJ1-4	TGTGCCAGCAGCCGCGATCGGGGTGAAAAACTGTTTTTT	CASSRDRGEKLFF
TRBD1	TRBV7-2	.	TRBJ1-1	TGTGCCAGCAGCCCGACAGGGCCTGCCGTCACTGAAGCTTTCTTT	CASSPTGPAVTEAFF
.	TRBV2	once	TRBJ1-3	TGTGCCAGCAGTGGTGCCGCGTCTGGAAACACCATATATTTT	CASSGAASGNTIYF
TRBD2	TRBV11-2	once	TRBJ2-7	TGTGCCAGCAGCTTAGTCGCCGGGGGGACCTACGAGCAGTACTTC	CASSLVAGGTYEQYF
.	TRBV3-1/TRBV3-2	.	TRBJ2-7	TGTGCCAGCAGCCAGGAATGGACACCAGCCTACGAGCAGTACTTC	CASSQEWTPAYEQYF
TRBD1	TRBV6-5	.	TRBJ1-1	TGTGCCAGCAGTTCGCGGACAGGGGTTAGGAACACTGAAGCTTTCTTT	CASSSRTGVRNTEAFF
.	TRBV10-3	.	TRBJ2-7	TGTGCCATCAGTGAGCCAGGACAGAGCTACGAGCAGTACTTC	CAISEPGQSYEQYF
.	TRBV2	few	TRBJ1-5	TGTGCCAGCAGTGGGGGGCTTGGACAGCCCCAGCATTTT	CASSGGLGQPQHF
TRBD1	TRBV2	.	TRBJ2-4	TGTGCCAGCAGTGAAGATCTGGGGACAGGGGTAGCCAAAAACATTCAGTACTTC	CASSEDLGTGVAKNIQYF
.	TRBV19	.	TRBJ1-4	TGTGCCAGTAGTATATCCAGGGGAGCAACTAATGAAAAACTGTTTTTT	CASSISRGATNEKLFF
.	TRBV18	.	TRBJ2-1	TGTGCCAGCTCACCACCCTCCGACTCCAATGAGCAGTTCTTC	CASSPPSDSNEQFF
TRBD2	TRBV18	.	TRBJ2-1	TGTGCCAGCTCACCTAGCCTAGCGGGGGGTTACAATGAGCAGTTCTTC	CASSPSLAGGYNEQFF
.	TRBV5-8	once	TRBJ1-1	TGTGCCAGCAGCTTAGACACGAACACTGAAGCTTTCTTT	CASSLDTNTEAFF
.	TRBV2	few	TRBJ2-2	TGTGCCAGCAGAGACTGGACTACCGGGGAGCTGTTTTTT	CASRDWTTGELFF
TRBD1	TRBV10-2	.	TRBJ2-2	TGCGCCAGCGGGGGACAGGCTTTCTTCACCGGGGAGCTGTTTTTT	CASGGQAFFTGELFF
TRBD1	TRBV2	.	TRBJ1-4	TGTGCCAGCACTCGCCCGGGACAGACTACAACTAATGAAAAACTGTTTTTT	CASTRPGQTTTNEKLFF
TRBD1	TRBV28	.	TRBJ1-6	TGTGCCAGCAGAACTGGACAGGGGGCTTCACCCCTCCACTTT	CASRTGQGASPLHF
.	TRBV19	.	TRBJ2-7	TGTGCCAGTAGTATAGCCCACAGGGACATACGATCCTACGAGCAGTACTTC	CASSIAHRDIRSYEQYF
TRBD1	TRBV7-8	.	TRBJ1-2	TGTGCCAGCAGCTTAGCCCTCCGACAGGGGGCGCTGGACTATGGCTACACCTTC	CASSLALRQGALDYGYTF
TRBD2	TRBV4-3	.	TRBJ2-1	TGCGCCAGCAGCCACAGGGAGACTAGCCGGAATGAGCAGTTCTTC	CASSHRETSRNEQFF
.	TRBV20-1	.	TRBJ1-1	TGCAGTGCTGCAGGACAGCTTGAAGCTTTCTTT	CSAAGQLEAFF
TRBD1	TRBV9	.	TRBJ1-1	TGTGCCAGCAGCGTAGAAGGGACAGCGACCTTCACTGAAGCTTTCTTT	CASSVEGTATFTEAFF
TRBD1	TRBV28	.	TRBJ2-3	TGTGCCAGCAGGGAGCGGGACAGGGGAACAGATACGCAGTATTTT	CASRERDRGTDTQYF
TRBD2	TRBV5-4	.	TRBJ2-5	TGTGCCAGCAGCTTGGCGGGACTAGCATTAGAGACCCAGTACTTC	CASSLAGLALETQYF